The 8 T cell receptor beta chains listed next were all sequenced from one sample in a study of blood T cell repertoires in COVID-19. Sequencing used immunoSEQ multiplex PCR; TCRdb keeps in-frame clones, though not all of them. The sample includes some 270,000 clones, about four fifths of them seen just once. Sequenced sample: peripheral blood. These receptor sequences come from a person aged 70 to 85 with COVID-19, enrolled during active disease.

The rearrangement joins TRBV12-3 or TRBV12-4 to TRBJ2-1, with unresolved D. Trimming removed 0 bases at V and 11 bases at J, with 8 bases between. This CDR3 is 12 amino acids long. DNA for the CDR3: TGTGCCAGCAGTTTAGCGGGCCCCCAGCAGTTCTTC. This codes for CASSLAGPQQFF.

The CDR3 DNA follows: TGTGCCAGCAGCGGACGATACAGGGTCGGCTACACCTTC. Protein sequence: CASSGRYRVGYTF. The chain is built from TRBV2 and TRBJ1-2; a weak D match, TRBD1 (6 bases). This CDR3 contains 13 residues. Germline CDR1 and CDR2: SNHLY and FYNNEI. The V gene lost 6 bases and the J gene lost 8 bases, with 16 bases spanning the gap.

This clone was seen a handful of times. The chain is built from TRBV5-8 and TRBJ2-1; a possible D gene is TRBD1 (6 bases). The CDR3 has 15 residues. Germline assignment: CDR1 SGHTS and CDR2 YDEGEE. The V end was cut by 4 bases, the J end by 6 bases, with 17 bases between. In DNA form, the CDR3 reads TGTGCCAGCAGCCCAAAGACAGGCCCGTTCAATGAGCAGTTCTTC. It yields the protein CASSPKTGPFNEQFF.

V usage is TRBV18 and J usage is TRBJ1-5; D is unresolved. This CDR3 spans 13 amino acids. Germline V gene data show CDR1 as KGHSH and CDR2 as LQKENI. Trimming removed 1 base at V and 9 bases at J, with 10 bases between. The CDR3 protein is CASSPQEGLPQHF. Written as DNA, the CDR3 is TGTGCCAGCTCACCACAAGAGGGTTTGCCCCAGCATTTT.

This clone was observed a single time. This chain's CDR3 is CASSFGREGNNNEQFF. CDR3 nucleotide sequence: TGCGCCAGCAGCTTCGGCAGGGAGGGGAACAACAATGAGCAGTTCTTC. The chain recombines TRBV5-1 with TRBJ2-1; TRBD2 matches 7 bases. The CDR3 sequence is 16 residues long. Germline V CDR1 and CDR2: SGHRS, YFSETQ. The trim removed 2 bases at V and 5 bases at J, leaving 10 bases unmatched.

This clone came up once. This rearrangement joins TRBV6-2 or TRBV6-3 to TRBJ2-5, with D perhaps TRBD2 (5 bases). The germline CDR1 and CDR2 sequences are MNHEY and SVGEGT. This CDR3 region has 12 residues. Deletions cut 2 bases from V and 8 bases from J, with 9 bases between. CDR3 nucleotides: TGTGCCAGCAGTTACGCCGCGGGTACCCAGTACTTC. Protein product: CASSYAAGTQYF.

The genes are TRBV5-5 and TRBJ2-5; tentatively, D is TRBD1 (5 bases). CDR1 is SGHKS, CDR2 YYEKEE, per germline (reference sequence). Trimming removed 4 bases at V and 1 base at J, with 11 bases between. The CDR3 runs to 14 residues. The CDR3 DNA reads TGTGCCAGCAGCCCGTGGACAATCCAAGAGACCCAGTACTTC. Its translation: CASSPWTIQETQYF.

This clone was seen a few times. The chain recombines TRBV3-1 (or the pseudogene TRBV3-2) with TRBJ1-5; 12 nucleotides line up with TRBD1. Losses at the gene ends were 1 base for V and 14 bases for J; bases not matched to a gene: 9. Germline CDR1 LGHDT, CDR2 YNNKEL (reference sequence). This CDR3 comprises 15 residues. The CDR3 reads CASSQAGDRGLEKHF. Here the CDR3 DNA reads TGTGCCAGCAGCCAAGCCGGGGACAGGGGGCTAGAAAAGCATTTT.